This TCR beta chain was documented in a study of graft-versus-host responses after intestinal transplantation. Study summary: Following induction with anti-thymocyte globulin, all recipients were given tacrolimus and steroids for approximately 3 years.

This table comes from immunoSEQ multiplex PCR, and its TCRdb copy is limited to in-frame clones, with some not included. The sample lists over 70,000 clones, approximately 94% occurring once. Germline V gene lookup returns CDR1 SGHRS and CDR2 YFSETQ. The CDR3 loop spans 13 amino acids. V lost 6 bases and J 0 bases, leaving 10 bases between the germline ends. About this clone itself: Its antigen is unknown.

This sequence originates from a human donor who received an intestinal transplant. This chain uses TRBV5-1 with TRBJ2-7, with a weak D call TRBD1 (6 bases). The sample consisted of unstimulated CD8+ T cells sorted from spleen or lymph node cells, taken before intestinal transplant. The CDR3 region has the DNA TGCGCCAGCACCCGACAGGACTCCTACGAGCAGTACTTC. Protein: CASTRQDSYEQYF.